This T cell receptor beta chain was sequenced for a study of Graves' ophthalmopathy and Graves' hyperthyroidism. For the study at large: Specimen type is peripheral blood, obtained at initial diagnosis before any treatment. The study's findings and limits: Using 13 signatures, a model distinguished ophthalmopathy from stable hyperthyroidism, reaching just under 90% sensitivity and about 81% specificity.

V was trimmed by 7 bases and J by 4 bases, leaving 16 bases between them. The CDR3 runs 14 residues. The V gene's germline CDR1 is MNHNS and CDR2 SASEGT. Comments on this clonotype: The target antigen is unknown.

Pregnancy or lactation, uncontrolled infections and other autoimmune diseases were grounds for excluding patients. CDR3 regions of TCR beta were amplified from RNA transcripts. RT-PCR was first run with HTBI primers, then multiplex PCR in a second round. TCRdb independently ran MiXCR on the multiplex PCR reads; one entry per CDR3 protein. The data show hundreds of thousands of distinct CDR3 sequences, about 20% seen once. V gene TRBV6-1 combines with J gene TRBJ1-1; D may be TRBD1 (5 bases). Sequencing was done on a sample of peripheral blood. This TCR was sampled from a woman between 18 and 29 years old with stable Graves' hyperthyroidism. Some clones in this sample may be carry-over from other donors' samples. The CDR3 loop reads CASILTGHGTEAFF. CDR3 nucleotide sequence: TGTGCCAGCATCCTAACGGGGCACGGCACTGAAGCTTTCTTT.